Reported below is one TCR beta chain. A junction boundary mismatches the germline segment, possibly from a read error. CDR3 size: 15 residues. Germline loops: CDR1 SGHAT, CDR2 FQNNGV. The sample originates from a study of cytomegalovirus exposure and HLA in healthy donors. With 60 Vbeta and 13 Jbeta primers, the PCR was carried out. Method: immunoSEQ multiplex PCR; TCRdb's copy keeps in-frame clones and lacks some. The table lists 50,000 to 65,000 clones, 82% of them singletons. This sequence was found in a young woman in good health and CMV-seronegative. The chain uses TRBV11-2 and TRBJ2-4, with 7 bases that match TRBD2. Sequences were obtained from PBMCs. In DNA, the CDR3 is TGTGCCAGCAGCTTAGAGGCGGGACTACAAAACAGTCAGTACTTC. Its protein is CASSLEAGLQNSQYF.